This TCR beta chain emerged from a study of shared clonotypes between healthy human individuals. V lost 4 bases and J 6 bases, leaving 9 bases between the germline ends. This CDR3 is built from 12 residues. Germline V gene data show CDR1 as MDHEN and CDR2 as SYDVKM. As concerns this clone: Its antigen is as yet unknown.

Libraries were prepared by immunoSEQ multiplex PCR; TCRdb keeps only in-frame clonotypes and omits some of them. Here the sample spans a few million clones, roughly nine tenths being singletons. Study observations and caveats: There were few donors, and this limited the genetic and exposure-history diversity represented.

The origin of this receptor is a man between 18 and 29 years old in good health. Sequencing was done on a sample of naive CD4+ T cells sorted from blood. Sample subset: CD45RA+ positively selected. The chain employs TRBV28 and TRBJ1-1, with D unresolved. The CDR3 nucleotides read TGTGCCAGCAGTTATCGTTCTCCTGAAGCTTTCTTT. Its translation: CASSYRSPEAFF.